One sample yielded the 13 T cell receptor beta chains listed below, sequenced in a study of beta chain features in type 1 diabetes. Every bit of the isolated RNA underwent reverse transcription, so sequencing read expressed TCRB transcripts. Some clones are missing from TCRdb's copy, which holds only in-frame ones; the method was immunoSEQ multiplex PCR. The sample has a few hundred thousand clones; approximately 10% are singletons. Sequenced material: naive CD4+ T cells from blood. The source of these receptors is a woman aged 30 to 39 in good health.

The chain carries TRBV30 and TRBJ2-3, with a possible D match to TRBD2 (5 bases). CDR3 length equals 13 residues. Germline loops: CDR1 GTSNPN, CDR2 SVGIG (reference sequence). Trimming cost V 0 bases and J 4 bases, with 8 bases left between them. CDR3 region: CAWSVPGADTQYF. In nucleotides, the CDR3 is TGTGCCTGGAGTGTGCCCGGGGCAGATACGCAGTATTTT.

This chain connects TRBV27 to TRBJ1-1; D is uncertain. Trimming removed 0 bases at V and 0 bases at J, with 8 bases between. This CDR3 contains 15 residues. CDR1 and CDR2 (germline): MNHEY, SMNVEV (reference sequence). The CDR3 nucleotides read TGTGCCAGCAGTTTATCTTGGCACCTGAACACTGAAGCTTTCTTT. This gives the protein CASSLSWHLNTEAFF.

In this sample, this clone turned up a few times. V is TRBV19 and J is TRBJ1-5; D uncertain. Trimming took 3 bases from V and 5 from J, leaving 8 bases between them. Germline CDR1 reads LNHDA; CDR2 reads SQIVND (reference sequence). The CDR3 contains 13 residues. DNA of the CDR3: TGTGCCAGTAGTATCGGGTCCGATCAGCCCCAGCATTTT. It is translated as CASSIGSDQPQHF.

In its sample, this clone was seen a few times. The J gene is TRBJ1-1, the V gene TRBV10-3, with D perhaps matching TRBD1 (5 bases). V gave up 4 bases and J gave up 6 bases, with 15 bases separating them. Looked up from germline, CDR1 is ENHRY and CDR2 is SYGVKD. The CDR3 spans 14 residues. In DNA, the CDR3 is TGTGCCATCAGTGTCGGGTTAGCGGGACCTGAAGCTTTCTTT. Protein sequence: CAISVGLAGPEAFF.

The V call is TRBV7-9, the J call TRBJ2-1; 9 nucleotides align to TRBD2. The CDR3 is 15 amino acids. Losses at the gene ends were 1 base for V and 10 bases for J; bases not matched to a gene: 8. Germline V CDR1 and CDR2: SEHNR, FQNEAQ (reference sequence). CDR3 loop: CASSLGSGSTGEQFF. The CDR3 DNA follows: TGTGCCAGCAGCTTAGGTAGCGGGAGTACAGGGGAGCAGTTCTTC.

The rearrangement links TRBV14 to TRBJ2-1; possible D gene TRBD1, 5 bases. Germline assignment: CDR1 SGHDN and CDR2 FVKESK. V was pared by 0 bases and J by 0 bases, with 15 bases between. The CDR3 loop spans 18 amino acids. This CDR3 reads CASSQDWGRGSSYNEQFF. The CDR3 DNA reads TGTGCCAGCAGCCAAGATTGGGGCAGAGGTAGCTCCTACAATGAGCAGTTCTTC.

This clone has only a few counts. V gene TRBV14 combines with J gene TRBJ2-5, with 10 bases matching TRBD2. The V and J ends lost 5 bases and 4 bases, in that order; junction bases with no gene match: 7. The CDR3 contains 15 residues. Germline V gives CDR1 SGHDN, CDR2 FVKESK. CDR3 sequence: CASSARLAGGETQYF. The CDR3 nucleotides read TGTGCCAGCAGCGCTCGTTTAGCGGGAGGAGAGACCCAGTACTTC.

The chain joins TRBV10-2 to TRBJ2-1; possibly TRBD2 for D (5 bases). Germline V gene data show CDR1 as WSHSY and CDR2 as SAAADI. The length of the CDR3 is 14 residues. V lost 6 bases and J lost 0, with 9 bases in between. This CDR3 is CASRSGSSYNEQFF. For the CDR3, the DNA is TGCGCCAGCAGAAGCGGCAGCTCCTACAATGAGCAGTTCTTC.

CDR3 nucleotide sequence: TGTGCCTGGAGTGGGCGGCAGGGTCACTCCTACGAGCAGTACTTC. Translated: CAWSGRQGHSYEQYF. J is TRBJ2-7 and V is TRBV30, with a possible D match to TRBD1 (5 bases). V lost 1 base and J lost 0, with 13 bases in between. The germline V gene has CDR1 GTSNPN and CDR2 SVGIG (reference sequence). This CDR3 spans 15 amino acids.

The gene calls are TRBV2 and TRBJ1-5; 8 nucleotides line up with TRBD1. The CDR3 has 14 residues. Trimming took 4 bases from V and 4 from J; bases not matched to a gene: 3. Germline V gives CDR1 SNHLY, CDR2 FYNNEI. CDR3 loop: CASSAQGANQPQHF. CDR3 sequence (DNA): TGTGCCAGCAGTGCTCAGGGGGCGAATCAGCCCCAGCATTTT.

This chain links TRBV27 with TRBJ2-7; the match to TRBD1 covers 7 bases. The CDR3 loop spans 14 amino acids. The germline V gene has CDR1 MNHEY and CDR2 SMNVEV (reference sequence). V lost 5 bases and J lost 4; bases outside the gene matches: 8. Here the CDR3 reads CASSPPDRLYEQYF. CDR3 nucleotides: TGTGCCAGCAGTCCCCCGGACAGGTTGTACGAGCAGTACTTC.

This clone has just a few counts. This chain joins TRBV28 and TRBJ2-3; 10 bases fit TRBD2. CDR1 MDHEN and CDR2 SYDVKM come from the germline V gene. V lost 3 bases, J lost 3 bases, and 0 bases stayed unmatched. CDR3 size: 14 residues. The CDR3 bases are TGTGCCAGCAGTTTGGGACTAGCGACAGATACGCAGTATTTT. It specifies CASSLGLATDTQYF.

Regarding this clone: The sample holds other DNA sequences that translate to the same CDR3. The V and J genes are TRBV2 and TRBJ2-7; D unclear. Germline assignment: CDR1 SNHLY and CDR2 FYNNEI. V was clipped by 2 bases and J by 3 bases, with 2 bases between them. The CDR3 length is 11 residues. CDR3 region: CASSELYEQYF. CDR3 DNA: TGTGCCAGCAGTGAACTCTACGAGCAGTACTTC.